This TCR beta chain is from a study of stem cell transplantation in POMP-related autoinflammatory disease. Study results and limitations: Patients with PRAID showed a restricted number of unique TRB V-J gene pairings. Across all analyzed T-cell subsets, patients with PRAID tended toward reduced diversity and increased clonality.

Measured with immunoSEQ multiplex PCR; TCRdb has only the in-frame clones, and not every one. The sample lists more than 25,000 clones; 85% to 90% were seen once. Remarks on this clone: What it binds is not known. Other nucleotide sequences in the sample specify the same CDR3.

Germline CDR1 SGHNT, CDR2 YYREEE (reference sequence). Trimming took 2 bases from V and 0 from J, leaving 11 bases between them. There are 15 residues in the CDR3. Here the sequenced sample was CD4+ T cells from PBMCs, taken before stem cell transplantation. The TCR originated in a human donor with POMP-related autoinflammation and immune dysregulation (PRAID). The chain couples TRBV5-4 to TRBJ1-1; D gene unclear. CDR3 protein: CASSFGSTLNTEAFF. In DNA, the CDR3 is TGTGCCAGCAGCTTTGGCAGTACCCTGAACACTGAAGCTTTCTTT.